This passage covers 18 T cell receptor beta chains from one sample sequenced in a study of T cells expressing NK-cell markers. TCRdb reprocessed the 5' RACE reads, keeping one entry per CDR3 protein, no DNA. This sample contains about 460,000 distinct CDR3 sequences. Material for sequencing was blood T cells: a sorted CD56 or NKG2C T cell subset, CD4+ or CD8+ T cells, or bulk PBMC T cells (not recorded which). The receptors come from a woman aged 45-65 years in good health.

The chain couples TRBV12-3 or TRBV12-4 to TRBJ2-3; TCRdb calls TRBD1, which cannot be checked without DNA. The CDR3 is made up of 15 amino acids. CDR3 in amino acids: CASSRHPGGTDTQYF.

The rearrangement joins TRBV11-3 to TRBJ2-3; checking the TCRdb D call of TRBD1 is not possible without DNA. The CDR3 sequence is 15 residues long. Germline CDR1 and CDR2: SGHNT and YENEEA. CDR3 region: CASSLTGHPTDTQYF. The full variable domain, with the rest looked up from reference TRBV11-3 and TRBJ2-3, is EAGVVQSPRYKIIEKKQPVAFWCNPISGHNTLYWYLQNLGQGPELLIRYENEEAVDDSQLPKDRFSAERLKGVDSTLKIQPAELGDSAVYLCASSLTGHPTDTQYFGPGTRLTVL.

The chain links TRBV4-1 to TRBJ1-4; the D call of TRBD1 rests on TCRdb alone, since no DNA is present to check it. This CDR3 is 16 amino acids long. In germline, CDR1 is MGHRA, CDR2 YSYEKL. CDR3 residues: CASSQGPDRVSEKLFF.

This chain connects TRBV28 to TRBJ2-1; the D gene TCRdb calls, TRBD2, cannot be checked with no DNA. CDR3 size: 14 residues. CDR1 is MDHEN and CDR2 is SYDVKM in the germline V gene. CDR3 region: CASSPEGSGLKQFF.

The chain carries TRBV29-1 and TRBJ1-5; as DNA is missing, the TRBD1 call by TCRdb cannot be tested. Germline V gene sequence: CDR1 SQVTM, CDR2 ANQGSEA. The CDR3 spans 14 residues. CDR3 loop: CSVGSGAGNQPQHF.

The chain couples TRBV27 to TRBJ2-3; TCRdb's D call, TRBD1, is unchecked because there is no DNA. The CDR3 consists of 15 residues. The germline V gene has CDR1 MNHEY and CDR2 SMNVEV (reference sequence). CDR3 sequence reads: CASSLDRRNTDTQYF.

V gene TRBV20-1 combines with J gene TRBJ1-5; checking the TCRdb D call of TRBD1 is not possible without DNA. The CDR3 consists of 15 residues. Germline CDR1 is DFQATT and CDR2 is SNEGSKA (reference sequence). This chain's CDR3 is CSAIQGSSINQPQHF.

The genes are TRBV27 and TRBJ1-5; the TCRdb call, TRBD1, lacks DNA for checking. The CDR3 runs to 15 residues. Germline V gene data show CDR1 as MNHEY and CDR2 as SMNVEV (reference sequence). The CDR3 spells CASSFTGVSNQPQHF.

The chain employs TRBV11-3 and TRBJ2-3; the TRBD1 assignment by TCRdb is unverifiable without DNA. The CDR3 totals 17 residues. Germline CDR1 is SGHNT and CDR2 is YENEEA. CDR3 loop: CASSLGDRLSSTDTQYF.

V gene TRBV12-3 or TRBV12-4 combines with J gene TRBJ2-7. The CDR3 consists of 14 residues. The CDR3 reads CASARWVDNHEQYF.

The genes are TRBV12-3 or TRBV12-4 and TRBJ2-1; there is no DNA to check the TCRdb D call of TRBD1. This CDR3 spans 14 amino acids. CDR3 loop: CASRPRTARYEQFF.

The CDR3 is CASSPKEQRTQETQYF. The rearrangement joins TRBV5-1 to TRBJ2-5; there is no DNA to check the TCRdb D call of TRBD2. CDR1 and CDR2 (germline): SGHRS, YFSETQ. This CDR3 comprises 16 residues.

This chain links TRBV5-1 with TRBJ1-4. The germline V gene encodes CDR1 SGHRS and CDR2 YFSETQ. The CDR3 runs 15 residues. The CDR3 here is CASSSVGQTNEKLFF. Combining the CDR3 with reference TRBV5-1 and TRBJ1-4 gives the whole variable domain KAGVTQTPRYLIKTRGQQVTLSCSPISGHRSVSWYQQTPGQGLQFLFEYFSETQRNKGNFPGRFSGRQFSNSRSEMNVSTLELGDSALYLCASSSVGQTNEKLFFGSGTQLSVL.

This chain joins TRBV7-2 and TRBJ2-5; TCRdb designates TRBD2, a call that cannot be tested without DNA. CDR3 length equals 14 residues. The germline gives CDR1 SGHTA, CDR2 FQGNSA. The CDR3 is CASSSQAGAETQYF.

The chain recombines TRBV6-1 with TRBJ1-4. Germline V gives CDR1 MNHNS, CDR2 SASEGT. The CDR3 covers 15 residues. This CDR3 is CASSEPRTTNEKLFF.

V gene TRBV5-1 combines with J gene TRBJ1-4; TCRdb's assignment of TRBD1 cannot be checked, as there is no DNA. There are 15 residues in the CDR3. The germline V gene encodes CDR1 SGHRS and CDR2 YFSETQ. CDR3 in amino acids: CASSVQGATNEKLFF.

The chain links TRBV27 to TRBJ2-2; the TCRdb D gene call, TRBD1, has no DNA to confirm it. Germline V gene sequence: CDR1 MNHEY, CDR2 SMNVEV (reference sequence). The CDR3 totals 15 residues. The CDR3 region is CASSFQGRDTGELFF.

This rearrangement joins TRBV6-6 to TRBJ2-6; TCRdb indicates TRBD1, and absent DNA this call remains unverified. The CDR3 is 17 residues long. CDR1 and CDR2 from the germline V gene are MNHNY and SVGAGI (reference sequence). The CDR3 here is CASSSIGGGTGANVLTF.